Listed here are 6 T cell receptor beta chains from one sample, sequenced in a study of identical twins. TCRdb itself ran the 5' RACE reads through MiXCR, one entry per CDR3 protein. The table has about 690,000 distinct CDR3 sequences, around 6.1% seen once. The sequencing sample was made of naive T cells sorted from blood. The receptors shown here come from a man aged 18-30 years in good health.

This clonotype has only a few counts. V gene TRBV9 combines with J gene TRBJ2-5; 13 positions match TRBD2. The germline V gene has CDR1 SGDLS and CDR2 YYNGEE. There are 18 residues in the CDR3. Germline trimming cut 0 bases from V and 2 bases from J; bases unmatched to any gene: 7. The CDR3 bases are TGTGCCAGCAGCGTAGATCGGACTAGCGGGAGTACTCAAGAGACCCAGTACTTC. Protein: CASSVDRTSGSTQETQYF.

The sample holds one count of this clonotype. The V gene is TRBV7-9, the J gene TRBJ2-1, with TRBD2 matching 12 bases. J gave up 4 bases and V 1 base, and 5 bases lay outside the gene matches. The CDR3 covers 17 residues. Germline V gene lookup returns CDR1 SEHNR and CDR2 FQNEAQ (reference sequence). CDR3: CASSLGGLAGIYNEQFF. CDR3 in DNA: TGTGCCAGCAGCTTAGGAGGACTAGCGGGGATATACAATGAGCAGTTCTTC.

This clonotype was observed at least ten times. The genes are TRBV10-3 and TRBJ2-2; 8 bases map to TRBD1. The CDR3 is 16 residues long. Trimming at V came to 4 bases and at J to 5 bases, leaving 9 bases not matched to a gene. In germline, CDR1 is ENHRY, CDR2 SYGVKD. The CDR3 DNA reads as TGTGCCATCAGTGGTGGAAGGACAGGGACGACCGGGGAGCTGTTTTTT. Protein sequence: CAISGGRTGTTGELFF.

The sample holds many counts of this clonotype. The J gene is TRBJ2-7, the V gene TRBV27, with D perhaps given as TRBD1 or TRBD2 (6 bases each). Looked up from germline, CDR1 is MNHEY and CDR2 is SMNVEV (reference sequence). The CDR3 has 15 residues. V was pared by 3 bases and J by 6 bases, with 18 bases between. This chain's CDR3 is CASSLSGARSCEQYV. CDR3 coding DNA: TGTGCCAGCAGTTTGTCGGGGGCCAGGTCATGCGAGCAGTACGTC.

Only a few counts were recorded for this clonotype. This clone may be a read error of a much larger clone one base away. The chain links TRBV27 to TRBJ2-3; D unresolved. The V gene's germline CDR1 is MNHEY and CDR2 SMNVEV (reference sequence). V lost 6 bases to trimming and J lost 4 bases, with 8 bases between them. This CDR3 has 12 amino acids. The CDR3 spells CASSHPPDTQYF. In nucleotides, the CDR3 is TGTGCCAGCAGCCACCCCCCAGATACGCAGTATTTT.

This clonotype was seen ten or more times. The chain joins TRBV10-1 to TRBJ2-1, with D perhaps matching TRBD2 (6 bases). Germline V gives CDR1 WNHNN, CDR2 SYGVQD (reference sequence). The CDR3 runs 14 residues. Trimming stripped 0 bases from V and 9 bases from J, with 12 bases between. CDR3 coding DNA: TGCGCCAGCAGTGAGTCCCGGACTAACGCTGAGCAGTTCTTC. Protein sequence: CASSESRTNAEQFF.